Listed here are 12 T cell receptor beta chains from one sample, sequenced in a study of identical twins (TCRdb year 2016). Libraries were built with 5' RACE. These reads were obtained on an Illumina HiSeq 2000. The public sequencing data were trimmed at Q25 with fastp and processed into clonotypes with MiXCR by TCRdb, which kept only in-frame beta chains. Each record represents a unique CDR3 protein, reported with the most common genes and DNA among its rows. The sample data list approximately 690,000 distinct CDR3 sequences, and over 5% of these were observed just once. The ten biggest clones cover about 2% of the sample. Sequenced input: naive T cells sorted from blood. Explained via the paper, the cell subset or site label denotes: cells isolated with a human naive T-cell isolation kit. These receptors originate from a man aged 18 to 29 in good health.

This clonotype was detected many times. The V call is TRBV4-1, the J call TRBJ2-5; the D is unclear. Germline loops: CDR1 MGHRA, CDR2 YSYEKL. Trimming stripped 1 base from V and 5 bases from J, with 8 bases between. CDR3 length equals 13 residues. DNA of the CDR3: TGCGCCAGCAGCCAAGTAGGGTCCGAGACCCAGTACTTC. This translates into CASSQVGSETQYF.

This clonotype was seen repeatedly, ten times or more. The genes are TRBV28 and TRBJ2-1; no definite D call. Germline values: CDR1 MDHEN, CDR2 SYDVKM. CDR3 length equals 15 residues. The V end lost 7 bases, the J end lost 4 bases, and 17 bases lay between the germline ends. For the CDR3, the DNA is TGTGCCAGCACTTCAGAGGCGGAAATTTACAATGAGCAGTTCTTC. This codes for CASTSEAEIYNEQFF.

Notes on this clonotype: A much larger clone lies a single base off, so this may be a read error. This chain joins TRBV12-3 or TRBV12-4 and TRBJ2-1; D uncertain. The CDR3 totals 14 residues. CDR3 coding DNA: TGTCCCAGCAGTTACAGCGAAACCTACAATGAGCAGTTCTTC. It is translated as CPSSYSETYNEQFF.

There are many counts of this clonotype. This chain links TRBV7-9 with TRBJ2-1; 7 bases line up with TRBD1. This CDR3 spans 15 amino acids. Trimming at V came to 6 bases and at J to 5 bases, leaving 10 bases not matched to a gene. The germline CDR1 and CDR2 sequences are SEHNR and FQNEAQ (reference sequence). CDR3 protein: CASSLTAGTDNEQFF. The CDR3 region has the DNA TGTGCCAGCAGTTTGACCGCCGGGACAGACAATGAGCAGTTCTTC.

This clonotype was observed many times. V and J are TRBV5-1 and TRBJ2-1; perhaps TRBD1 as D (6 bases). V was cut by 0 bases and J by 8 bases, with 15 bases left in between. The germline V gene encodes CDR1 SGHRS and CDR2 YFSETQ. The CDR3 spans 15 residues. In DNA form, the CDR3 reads TGCGCCAGCAGCTTGGGTCAGGGGCTCAAGTATGAGCAGTTCTTC. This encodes CASSLGQGLKYEQFF.

The CDR3 protein is CASSYSGNLPDTQYF. The DNA of the CDR3 is TGTGCCAGCAGCTATAGCGGGAACCTCCCAGATACGCAGTATTTT. The chain carries TRBV12-3 or TRBV12-4 and TRBJ2-3; 8 bases line up with TRBD2. The CDR3 is 15 residues long. J gave up 4 bases and V 6 bases, and 9 bases lay outside the gene matches.

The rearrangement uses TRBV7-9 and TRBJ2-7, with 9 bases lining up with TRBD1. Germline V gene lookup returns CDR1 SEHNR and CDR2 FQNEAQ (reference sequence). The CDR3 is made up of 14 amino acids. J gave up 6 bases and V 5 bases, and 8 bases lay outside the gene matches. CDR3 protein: CASSRLGQGFEQYF. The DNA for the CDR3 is TGTGCCAGCAGCCGCTTGGGACAGGGCTTCGAGCAGTACTTC.

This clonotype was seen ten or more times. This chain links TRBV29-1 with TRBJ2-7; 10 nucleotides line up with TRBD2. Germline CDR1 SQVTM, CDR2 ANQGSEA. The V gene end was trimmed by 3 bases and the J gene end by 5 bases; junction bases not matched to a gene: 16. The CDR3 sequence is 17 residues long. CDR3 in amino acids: CSVDAHFPGLAPNEQYF. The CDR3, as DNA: TGCAGCGTTGATGCACACTTTCCGGGACTAGCGCCGAACGAGCAGTACTTC.

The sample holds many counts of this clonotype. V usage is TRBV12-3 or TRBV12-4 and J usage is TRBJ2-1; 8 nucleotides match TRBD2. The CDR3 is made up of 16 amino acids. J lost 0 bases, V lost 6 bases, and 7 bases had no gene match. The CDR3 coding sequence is TGTGCCAGCAGGGACATAGCGGGAAGCTCCTACAATGAGCAGTTCTTC. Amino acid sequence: CASRDIAGSSYNEQFF.

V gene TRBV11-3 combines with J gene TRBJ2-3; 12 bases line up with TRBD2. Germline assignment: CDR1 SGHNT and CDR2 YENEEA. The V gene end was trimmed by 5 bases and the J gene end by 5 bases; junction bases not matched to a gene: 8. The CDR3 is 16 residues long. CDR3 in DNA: TGTGCCAGCAGCAACGCTAGCGGGAGGGTGATAGATACGCAGTATTTT. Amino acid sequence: CASSNASGRVIDTQYF. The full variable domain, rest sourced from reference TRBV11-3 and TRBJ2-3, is EAGVVQSPRYKIIEKKQPVAFWCNPISGHNTLYWYLQNLGQGPELLIRYENEEAVDDSQLPKDRFSAERLKGVDSTLKIQPAELGDSAVYLCASSNASGRVIDTQYFGPGTRLTVL.

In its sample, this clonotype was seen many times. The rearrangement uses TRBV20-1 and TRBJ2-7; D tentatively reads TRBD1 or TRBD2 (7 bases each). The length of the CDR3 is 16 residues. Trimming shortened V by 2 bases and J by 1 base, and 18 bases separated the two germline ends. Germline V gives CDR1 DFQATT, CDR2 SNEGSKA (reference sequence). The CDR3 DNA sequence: TGCAGTGCTAGAATAAGGGGGCGGGAGACTTCCTACGAGCAGTACTTC. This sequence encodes CSARIRGRETSYEQYF.

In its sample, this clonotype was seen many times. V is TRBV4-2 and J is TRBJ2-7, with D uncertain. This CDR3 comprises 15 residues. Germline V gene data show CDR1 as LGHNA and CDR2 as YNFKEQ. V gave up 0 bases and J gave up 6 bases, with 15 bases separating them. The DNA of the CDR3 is TGTGCCAGCAGCCAAGAAGGAAGACGGGTGGGCGAGCAGTACTTC. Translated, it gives CASSQEGRRVGEQYF.